Described below is a single T cell receptor beta chain sequence and its context. Its antigen is undetermined. This sample stems from a study of OX40 agonist ivuxolimab in advanced cancers. General study results and limits: Clonal expansion was seen in CD4+ and CD8+ blood T cells by week 6 at 0.1 to 3.0 mg/kg.

Repertoires were generated with immunoSEQ multiplex PCR, while TCRdb's copy carries only in-frame clones and drops some. The table lists some 74,000 clones, around nine tenths of them singletons, with roughly 0.98% in the top ten. This specimen was CD4+ or CD8+ T cells sorted from blood, taken in a trial of the OX40 agonist ivuxolimab. This TCR derives from an adult with an advanced solid tumor such as melanoma, head and neck, liver or kidney cancer.

CDR3 sequence (DNA): TGCGCCAGCAGCCCCACGACAGGAGGAGAGACCCAGTACTTC. Protein sequence: CASSPTTGGETQYF. This rearrangement joins TRBV5-1 to TRBJ2-5; possible D gene TRBD1, 6 bases. Trimming removed 4 bases at V and 4 bases at J, with 14 bases between. CDR1 is SGHRS and CDR2 is YFSETQ in the germline V gene. The CDR3 totals 14 residues.